One and the same sample provided the 7 T cell receptor beta chains below, sequenced in a study of blood T cell repertoires in COVID-19. The data were produced by immunoSEQ multiplex PCR, yet TCRdb's version contains in-frame clones alone and is incomplete. This sample has around 270,000 clones, with around nine tenths found just once. What was sequenced was peripheral blood. The source of these receptors is a man under 40 with acute or convalescent COVID-19.

The chain carries TRBV7-9 and TRBJ1-1, with a possible D match to TRBD1 (6 bases). This CDR3 has 17 residues. With 0 bases removed from V and 4 bases from J, the gap between germline ends came to 18 bases. CDR1 SEHNR and CDR2 FQNEAQ come from the germline V gene (reference sequence). CDR3 nucleotide sequence: TGTGCCAGCAGCTTAGCTGGGGGCAACGGAAGGAGCACTGAAGCTTTCTTT. Encoded protein: CASSLAGGNGRSTEAFF.

This chain connects TRBV6-5 to TRBJ1-5; D perhaps matches TRBD1 (5 bases). The CDR3 contains 14 residues. V was cut by 7 bases and J by 3 bases, with 13 bases left in between. Germline V gene data show CDR1 as MNHEY and CDR2 as SVGAGI. The CDR3 nucleotides are TGTGCCAGCAAACCCGACAGTGACAATCAGCCCCAGCATTTT. Protein product: CASKPDSDNQPQHF.

The chain recombines TRBV18 with TRBJ2-1; a weak D match, TRBD2 (7 bases). V shed 5 bases and J shed 10 bases, with 18 bases lying between them. The CDR3 is 14 amino acids. The germline V gene has CDR1 KGHSH and CDR2 LQKENI. CDR3 sequence reads: CASSSWGGPLEQFF. DNA for the CDR3: TGTGCCAGCTCATCTTGGGGGGGCCCCCTGGAGCAGTTCTTC. The whole variable domain, remainder taken from reference TRBV18 and TRBJ2-1, is NAGVMQNPRHLVRRRGQEARLRCSPMKGHSHVYWYRQLPEEGLKFMVYLQKENIIDESGMPKERFSAEFPKEGPSILRIQQVVRGDSAAYFCASSSWGGPLEQFFGPGTRLTVL.

The V call is TRBV28, the J call TRBJ2-7; 7 nucleotides agree with TRBD1. With 7 bases clipped from V and 1 base from J, the junction kept 7 bases outside the gene matches. The CDR3 consists of 14 residues. Germline CDR1 MDHEN, CDR2 SYDVKM. Here the CDR3 DNA reads TGTGCCAGCACCGGCCCGGGACAGTCCTACGAGCAGTACTTC. Translation: CASTGPGQSYEQYF.

The V gene is TRBV18, the J gene TRBJ1-3; tentative D call: TRBD1 (6 bases). The germline gives CDR1 KGHSH, CDR2 LQKENI. CDR3 length: 16 residues. The V end lost 2 bases, the J end lost 2 bases, and 13 bases lay between the germline ends. The CDR3 coding sequence is TGTGCCAGCTCACCAGGGGACATTGGGGCTGGAAACACCATATATTTT. Translating gives CASSPGDIGAGNTIYF.

The sample holds many counts of this clone. The chain uses TRBV19 and TRBJ1-1; D is ambiguous. Germline-derived CDR1 and CDR2 are LNHDA and SQIVND (reference sequence). This CDR3 comprises 14 residues. The V end lost 6 bases, the J end lost 1 base, and 12 bases lay between the germline ends. The CDR3 loop is CASRPSFRNTEAFF. CDR3 in DNA: TGTGCCAGTAGACCGTCCTTTAGGAACACTGAAGCTTTCTTT.

The J gene is TRBJ2-3, the V gene TRBV7-8; 10 bases map to TRBD1. The CDR3 totals 16 residues. The trim removed 4 bases at V and 3 bases at J, leaving 7 bases unmatched. From germline, CDR1 is SGHVS and CDR2 FQNEAQ. CDR3 residues: CASSSGQGWGTDTQYF. The CDR3 region has the DNA TGTGCCAGCAGCTCGGGACAGGGGTGGGGGACAGATACGCAGTATTTT.